The TCR beta chain described here comes from a study of blood T cell repertoires in COVID-19. How the authors handled the data: Reference gene primer amplification yielded estimated nucleated cell counts. TCRdb's table, derived via immunoSEQ multiplex PCR, lists solely in-frame clones and lacks some. V and J calls and clone size are given by that table; D and trimming were obtained from the DNA. The repertoire holds tens of thousands of clones, with about 83% as singletons. V lost 3 bases and J lost 1, with 6 bases in between. Germline values: CDR1 LGHDT, CDR2 YNNKEL (reference sequence). The CDR3 length is 13 residues.

This chain connects TRBV3-1 (or the pseudogene TRBV3-2) to TRBJ1-1, with unresolved D. Sequencing used peripheral blood. This TCR derives from a man in his sixties or seventies with acute or convalescent COVID-19. The CDR3 region has the DNA TGTGCCAGCAGCCAGGGGAGGAACACTGAAGCTTTCTTT. Protein: CASSQGRNTEAFF.